Listed below are T cell receptor beta chains from one sample, sequenced in a study of blood T cell repertoires in COVID-19. TCRdb's table, derived via immunoSEQ multiplex PCR, lists solely in-frame clones and lacks some. The sample comprises about 82,000 clones, 70% to 90% of which are singletons, and 15% to 20% rests with the top ten. The material sequenced was peripheral blood. The source is a man older than 75 with active or convalescent COVID-19. The CDR3 runs from the conserved cysteine through the conserved F or W. Each record gives: clone size, D gene, V gene, J gene, CDR3 protein, CDR3 DNA. D genes are given only for firm matches. The size entry is marked missing in some rows and otherwise reads once, few, many or a size class.

.	TRBD1	TRBV6-5	TRBJ1-1	CASRRLQGATEAFF	TGTGCCAGCAGGAGACTACAGGGGGCGACTGAAGCTTTCTTT
once	.	TRBV5-1	TRBJ1-4	CASRHARGRSEKLFF	TGCGCCAGCAGACACGCCCGGGGAAGAAGCGAAAAACTGTTTTTT
.	TRBD1	TRBV9	TRBJ1-2	CASNLTPNTGDYYGYTF	TGTGCCAGCAATCTCACCCCCAACACAGGGGATTACTATGGCTACACCTTC
.	TRBD2	TRBV7-3	TRBJ2-1	CASSLSGRGTSGRKVEQFF	TGTGCCAGCAGCTTATCGGGACGAGGGACTAGCGGGAGAAAGGTTGAGCAGTTCTTC
.	.	TRBV5-1	TRBJ1-1	CASSLATGLNTEAFF	TGCGCCAGCAGCTTGGCTACAGGGCTGAACACTGAAGCTTTCTTT
.	.	TRBV21-1	TRBJ1-1	CASTGLTPEAFF	TGTGCCAGCACGGGATTGACACCAGAAGCTTTCTTT
.	TRBD1	TRBV24-1	TRBJ1-4	CATSETGTGNEKLFF	TGTGCCACCAGTGAAACCGGGACAGGTAATGAAAAACTGTTTTTT
.	TRBD2	TRBV9	TRBJ2-1	CASSAVTSGGSEQFF	TGTGCCAGCAGCGCCGTGACTAGCGGGGGCTCTGAGCAGTTCTTC
.	.	TRBV30	TRBJ1-5	CAWSVTGRLNQPQHF	TGTGCCTGGAGTGTAACAGGCAGGCTCAATCAGCCCCAGCATTTT
.	.	TRBV28	TRBJ1-6	CASSFVFREFPLHF	TGTGCCAGCAGTTTTGTATTTCGGGAGTTTCCCCTCCACTTT
.	.	TRBV14	TRBJ2-2	CASSPSVKRNTGELFF	TGTGCCAGCAGCCCGTCAGTTAAACGGAACACCGGGGAGCTGTTTTTT
many	.	TRBV5-1	TRBJ2-3	CASSLASVIHTDTQYF	TGCGCCAGCAGCTTGGCTTCCGTTATACACACAGATACGCAGTATTTT
.	TRBD1	TRBV28	TRBJ2-3	CASRSSRDSSTDTQYF	TGTGCCAGCAGATCATCCCGGGACAGTAGCACAGATACGCAGTATTTT
.	.	TRBV24-1	TRBJ1-5	CATSGQGNQPQHF	TGTGCCACCAGTGGCCAGGGGAATCAGCCCCAGCATTTT
.	.	TRBV24-1	TRBJ1-2	CATSEGGIYGYTF	TGTGCCACCAGTGAGGGGGGGATCTATGGCTACACCTTC
.	TRBD1	TRBV6-2/TRBV6-3	TRBJ1-5	CASSYPADRNNQPQHF	TGTGCCAGCAGTTACCCGGCGGACAGGAACAATCAGCCCCAGCATTTT
.	TRBD1	TRBV7-7	TRBJ2-2	CASSPTGADTGELFF	TGTGCCAGCAGCCCGACAGGGGCGGACACCGGGGAGCTGTTTTTT
.	.	TRBV5-6	TRBJ2-5	CASSLAYMKQETQYF	TGTGCCAGCAGCTTGGCCTATATGAAACAAGAGACCCAGTACTTC
.	.	TRBV29-1	TRBJ1-1	CSVLKQGLTEAFF	TGCAGCGTCCTTAAACAGGGCCTCACTGAAGCTTTCTTT
few	.	TRBV2	TRBJ1-4	CASTAILKTARANEKLFF	TGTGCCAGCACCGCAATACTAAAAACAGCGCGGGCTAATGAAAAACTGTTTTTT
.	.	TRBV5-5	TRBJ2-2	CASSLVGQGAAGELFF	TGTGCCAGCAGCTTGGTAGGGCAGGGTGCAGCCGGGGAGCTGTTTTTT
.	TRBD1	TRBV24-1	TRBJ1-3	CATSDTGQGENTIYF	TGTGCCACCAGTGACACGGGACAGGGCGAAAACACCATATATTTT
.	.	TRBV6-5	TRBJ1-1	CAAAPGGGGRTEAFF	TGTGCCGCAGCCCCGGGAGGGGGAGGGCGGACTGAAGCTTTCTTT
.	.	TRBV11-2	TRBJ1-4	CASSPLTGSEKLFF	TGTGCCAGCAGCCCGTTAACAGGGAGTGAAAAACTGTTTTTT
.	.	TRBV9	TRBJ1-3	CASSRSGNTIYF	TGTGCCAGCAGTCGTTCTGGAAACACCATATATTTT
.	.	TRBV3-1/TRBV3-2	TRBJ2-5	CASSQGGTGDQETQYF	TGTGCCAGCAGCCAAGGGGGTACCGGGGACCAAGAGACCCAGTACTTC
.	.	TRBV7-2	TRBJ1-2	CASSFPSGDPYGYTF	TGTGCCAGCAGCTTCCCTTCAGGGGATCCTTATGGCTACACCTTC
few	TRBD1	TRBV6-1	TRBJ1-3	CASSESQGADNTIYF	TGTGCCAGCAGTGAATCACAGGGGGCAGATAACACCATATATTTT
.	TRBD2	TRBV13	TRBJ2-3	CASSREGTSGRGTDTQYF	TGTGCCAGCAGCCGAGAGGGGACTAGCGGGAGAGGGACAGATACGCAGTATTTT
.	.	TRBV6-5	TRBJ2-5	CASSYGSHGGETQYF	TGTGCCAGCAGTTACGGTTCCCATGGGGGCGAGACCCAGTACTTC
.	TRBD2	TRBV5-4	TRBJ2-1	CASSLAGVAGVDEQFF	TGTGCCAGCAGCTTGGCCGGGGTAGCGGGGGTTGATGAGCAGTTCTTC
.	TRBD1	TRBV30	TRBJ1-2	CAGWTGGNYGYTF	TGTGCCGGATGGACAGGGGGTAACTATGGCTACACCTTC
.	TRBD2	TRBV7-9	TRBJ2-3	CASSLGTSGEVDTQYF	TGTGCCAGCAGCTTAGGGACTAGCGGGGAAGTAGATACGCAGTATTTT
.	.	TRBV10-3	TRBJ1-1	CATHREGYTEAFF	TGTGCCACTCACAGGGAAGGGTACACTGAAGCTTTCTTT
.	TRBD2	TRBV4-2	TRBJ2-5	CASSQGGTSEQETQYF	TGTGCCAGCAGCCAAGGGGGGACTAGCGAGCAAGAGACCCAGTACTTC
.	TRBD2	TRBV11-3	TRBJ2-2	CASSSGLAFSGELFF	TGTGCCAGCAGCTCCGGACTAGCGTTTAGCGGGGAGCTGTTTTTT
.	.	TRBV15	TRBJ1-1	CATIRRGNTEAFF	TGTGCCACTATTCGCCGGGGGAACACTGAAGCTTTCTTT
.	TRBD1	TRBV10-3	TRBJ2-2	CAISGNSGTGATGELFF	TGTGCCATCAGTGGGAATTCCGGGACAGGGGCCACCGGGGAGCTGTTTTTT
few	TRBD1	TRBV6-6	TRBJ1-2	CASSLEGTGRHTF	TGTGCCAGCAGTCTCGAAGGGACAGGGAGGCACACCTTC
medium-sized	TRBD1	TRBV4-2	TRBJ2-1	CASSPTEVVRGRDEQFF	TGTGCCAGCAGCCCGACAGAGGTGGTCAGGGGGCGGGATGAGCAGTTCTTC
.	.	TRBV11-3	TRBJ2-2	CASSLQANTGELFF	TGTGCCAGCAGCTTGCAGGCGAACACCGGGGAGCTGTTTTTT
.	.	TRBV10-1	TRBJ2-1	CASSAPRGGPYNEQFF	TGCGCCAGCAGTGCCCCTAGGGGGGGGCCCTACAATGAGCAGTTCTTC
few	.	TRBV7-9	TRBJ1-2	CASSLRTAHGYTF	TGTGCCAGCAGCTTGCGGACAGCCCATGGCTACACCTTC
.	TRBD2	TRBV5-1	TRBJ2-2	CASRDVAGGKTGELFF	TGCGCCAGCAGGGATGTAGCGGGAGGGAAGACCGGGGAGCTGTTTTTT
few	.	TRBV15	TRBJ2-3	CATSSYVRTDTQYF	TGTGCCACCAGCAGCTACGTCCGCACAGATACGCAGTATTTT